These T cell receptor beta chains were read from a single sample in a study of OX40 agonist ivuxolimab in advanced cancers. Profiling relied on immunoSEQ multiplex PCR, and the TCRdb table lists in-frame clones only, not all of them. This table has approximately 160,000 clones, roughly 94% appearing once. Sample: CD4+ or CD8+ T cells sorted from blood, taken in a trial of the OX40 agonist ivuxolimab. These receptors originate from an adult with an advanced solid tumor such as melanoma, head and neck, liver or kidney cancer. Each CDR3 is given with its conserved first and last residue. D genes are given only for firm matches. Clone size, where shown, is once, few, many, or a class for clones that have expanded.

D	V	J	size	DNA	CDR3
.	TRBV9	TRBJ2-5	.	TGTGCCAGCAGCGTAGGAGCCGCCTCCCAAGAGACCCAGTACTTC	CASSVGAASQETQYF
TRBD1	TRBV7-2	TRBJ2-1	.	TGTGCCAGCAGCTTAGAATGGACAGGGATTTACAATGAGCAGTTCTTC	CASSLEWTGIYNEQFF
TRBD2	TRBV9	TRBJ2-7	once	TGTGCCAGCAGCGTCCATAGCGGGAGAGGCTACGAGCAGTACTTC	CASSVHSGRGYEQYF
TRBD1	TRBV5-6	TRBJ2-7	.	TGTGCCAGCAGCGCCGACAGGGGCCGCGAGCAGTACTTC	CASSADRGREQYF
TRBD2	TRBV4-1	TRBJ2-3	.	TGCGCCAGCAGCTTAGCGGGAGCGTCGTATACGCAGTATTTT	CASSLAGASYTQYF
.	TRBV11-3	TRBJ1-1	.	TGTGCCAGCAGCCCGCAGGCTGGAGCTTTCTTT	CASSPQAGAFF
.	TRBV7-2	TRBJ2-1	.	TGTGCCAGCAGCTTAGGGGGGCCTGGGAATGAGCAGTTCTTC	CASSLGGPGNEQFF
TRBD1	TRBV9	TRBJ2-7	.	TGTGCCAGCAGCTCCAGGGGGGAGCAGTACTTC	CASSSRGEQYF
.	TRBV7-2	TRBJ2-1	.	TGTGCCAGCAGCACTCCGAGGAGGACGAATAATGAGCAGTTCTTC	CASSTPRRTNNEQFF
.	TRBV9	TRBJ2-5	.	TGTGCCAGCAGCGTATCCCCAGCAGGAGAGACCCAGTACTTC	CASSVSPAGETQYF
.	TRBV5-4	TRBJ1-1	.	TGTGCCAGCAGCTTGTCACAGGGGAACACTGAAGCTTTCTTT	CASSLSQGNTEAFF
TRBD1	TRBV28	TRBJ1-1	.	TGTGCCAGCACCAGGGACAGGGGGCTTACTGAAGCTTTCTTT	CASTRDRGLTEAFF
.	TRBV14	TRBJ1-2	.	TGTGCCAGCAGCCAAGCGGCAGTTCAGGGCTACACCTTC	CASSQAAVQGYTF